This TCR beta chain stems from a study of cytomegalovirus exposure and HLA in healthy donors. Study-level information: From HLA-typed donors, an early data release held about 92 million unique TCRs.

In the PCR, 60 Vbeta and 13 Jbeta primers were used. Using immunoSEQ multiplex PCR, the repertoire was profiled, and TCRdb retains in-frame clones only, with some absent. The sample shows a few hundred thousand clones, about 80% of them seen only once. This clone was picked up one time. The antigen is undetermined. Study observations and caveats: The Asian-associated ancestry cluster reportedly had fewer N-insertions than the roughly 700-donor mean in a later analysis.

Germline V gene data show CDR1 as SNHLY and CDR2 as FYNNEI. Between the trimmed V and J ends, which lost 6 bases and 3 bases, there was a span of 12 bases. CDR3 size: 14 residues. This sequence originates from a young man in good health and CMV-seronegative. Material: PBMCs. The chain is built from TRBV2 and TRBJ1-5; D unresolved. This CDR3 reads CASRKDGNNQPQHF. The CDR3 DNA follows: TGTGCCAGCAGAAAGGACGGGAACAATCAGCCCCAGCATTTT. Drawing the rest from reference TRBV2 and TRBJ1-5, the complete variable domain is EPEVTQTPSHQVTQMGQEVILRCVPISNHLYFYWYRQILGQKVEFLVSFYNNEISEKSEIFDDQFSVERPDGSNFTLKIRSTKLEDSAMYFCASRKDGNNQPQHFGDGTRLSIL.